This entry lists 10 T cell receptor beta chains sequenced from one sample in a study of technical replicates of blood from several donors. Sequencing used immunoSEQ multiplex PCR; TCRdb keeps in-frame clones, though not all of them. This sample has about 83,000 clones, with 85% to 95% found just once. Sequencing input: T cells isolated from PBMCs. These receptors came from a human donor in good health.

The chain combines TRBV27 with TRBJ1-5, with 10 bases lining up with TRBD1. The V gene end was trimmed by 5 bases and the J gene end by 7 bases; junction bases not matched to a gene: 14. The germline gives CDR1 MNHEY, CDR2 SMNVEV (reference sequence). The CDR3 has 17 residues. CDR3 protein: CASSHSTGGTGVQPQHF. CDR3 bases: TGTGCCAGCAGTCATTCAACCGGGGGGACAGGGGTCCAGCCCCAGCATTTT.

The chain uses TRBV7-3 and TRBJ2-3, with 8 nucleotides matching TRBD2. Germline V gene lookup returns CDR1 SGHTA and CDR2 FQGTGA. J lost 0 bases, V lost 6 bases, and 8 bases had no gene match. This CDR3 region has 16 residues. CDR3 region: CASSPMSGGSTDTQYF. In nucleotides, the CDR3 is TGTGCCAGCAGTCCAATGAGCGGGGGTAGCACAGATACGCAGTATTTT.

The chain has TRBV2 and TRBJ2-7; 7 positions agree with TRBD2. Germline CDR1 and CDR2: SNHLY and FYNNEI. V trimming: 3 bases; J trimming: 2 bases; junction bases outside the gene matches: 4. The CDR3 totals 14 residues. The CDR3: CASSETSYTYEQYF. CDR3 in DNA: TGTGCCAGCAGTGAGACTAGCTATACCTACGAGCAGTACTTC.

CDR3 coding DNA: TGTGCCAGCAGTTCGGAGCGCTACGAGCAGTACTTC. Translation gives CASSSERYEQYF. The chain carries TRBV2 and TRBJ2-7; no definite D call. The CDR3 runs 12 residues. The V gene lost 5 bases and the J gene lost 3 bases, with 8 bases spanning the gap. The V gene's germline CDR1 is SNHLY and CDR2 FYNNEI. The full variable domain, completed using reference TRBV2 and TRBJ2-7, is EPEVTQTPSHQVTQMGQEVILRCVPISNHLYFYWYRQILGQKVEFLVSFYNNEISEKSEIFDDQFSVERPDGSNFTLKIRSTKLEDSAMYFCASSSERYEQYFGPGTRLTVT.

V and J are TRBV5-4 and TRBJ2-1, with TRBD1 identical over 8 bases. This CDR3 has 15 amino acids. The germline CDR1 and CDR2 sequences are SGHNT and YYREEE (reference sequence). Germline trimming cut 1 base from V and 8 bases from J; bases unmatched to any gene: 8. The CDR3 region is CASSLTGGTQYEQFF. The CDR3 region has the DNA TGTGCCAGCAGCTTGACAGGGGGTACACAATATGAGCAGTTCTTC. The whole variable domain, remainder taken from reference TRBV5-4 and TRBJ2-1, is ETGVTQSPTHLIKTRGQQVTLRCSSQSGHNTVSWYQQALGQGPQFIFQYYREEENGRGNFPPRFSGLQFPNYSSELNVNALELDDSALYLCASSLTGGTQYEQFFGPGTRLTVL.

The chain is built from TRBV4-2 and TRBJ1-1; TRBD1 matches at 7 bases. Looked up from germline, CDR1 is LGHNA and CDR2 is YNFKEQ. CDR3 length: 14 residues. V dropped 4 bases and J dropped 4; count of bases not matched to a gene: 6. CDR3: CASSLNDRVTEAFF. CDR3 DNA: TGTGCCAGCAGCCTCAACGACAGGGTCACTGAAGCTTTCTTT.

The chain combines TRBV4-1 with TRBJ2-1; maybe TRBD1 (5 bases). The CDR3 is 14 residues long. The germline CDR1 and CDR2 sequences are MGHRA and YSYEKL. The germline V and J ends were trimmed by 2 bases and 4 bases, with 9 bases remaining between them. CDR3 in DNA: TGCGCCAGCAGCCAATTGACAGTGTACAATGAGCAGTTCTTC. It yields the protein CASSQLTVYNEQFF.

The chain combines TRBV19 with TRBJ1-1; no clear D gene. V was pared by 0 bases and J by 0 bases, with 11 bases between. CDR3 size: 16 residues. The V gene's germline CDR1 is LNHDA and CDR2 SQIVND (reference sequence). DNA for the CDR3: TGTGCCAGTAGTATAGATACGGGATCACTGAACACTGAAGCTTTCTTT. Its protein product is CASSIDTGSLNTEAFF.

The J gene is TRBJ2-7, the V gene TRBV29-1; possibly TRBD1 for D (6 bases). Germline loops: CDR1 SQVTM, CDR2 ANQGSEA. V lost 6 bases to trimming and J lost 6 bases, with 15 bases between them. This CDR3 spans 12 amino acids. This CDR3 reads CSVWDNRPEQYF. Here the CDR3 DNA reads TGCAGCGTATGGGACAACCGCCCCGAGCAGTACTTC.

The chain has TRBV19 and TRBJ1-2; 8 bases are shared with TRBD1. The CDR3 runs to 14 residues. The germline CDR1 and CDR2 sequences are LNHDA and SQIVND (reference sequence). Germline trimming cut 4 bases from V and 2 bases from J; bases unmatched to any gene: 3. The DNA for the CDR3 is TGTGCCAGTAGTACACGACAGGGGAACTATGGCTACACCTTC. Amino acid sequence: CASSTRQGNYGYTF.